A selection of T cell receptor beta chains follows, all from one sample in a study of vaccination effects on CD4 cells after COVID-19. Some clones are missing from TCRdb's copy, which holds only in-frame ones; the method was immunoSEQ multiplex PCR. The sample gives about 73,000 clones, about four fifths of which show up once; 2.5% to 3.5% is in the top ten. Their antigen targets remain unknown. Sequencing was performed on CD4+ T cells from PBMCs cultured with HCoV-NL63 spike peptides, taken before COVID-19 vaccination. The source of these receptors is a human donor who received a COVID-19 vaccine. Each CDR3 is given with its conserved first and last residue. Fields, in order: V gene, D gene, J gene, clone size, CDR3 length, CDR3 protein, CDR3 DNA. D genes are given only for firm matches. Size is omitted from some rows. Given values are once, few, many or a class for expanded clones.

V gene: TRBV2
D gene: TRBD1
J gene: TRBJ1-6
clone size: few
CDR3 length: 14
CDR3 protein: CASSAAGGNSPLHF
CDR3 DNA: TGTGCCAGCAGTGCGGCAGGGGGTAATTCACCCCTCCACTTT

V gene: TRBV9
D gene: TRBD2
J gene: TRBJ2-5
clone size: .
CDR3 length: 17
CDR3 protein: CASSVGIWEGRQETQYF
CDR3 DNA: TGTGCCAGCAGCGTAGGAATTTGGGAGGGGCGTCAAGAGACCCAGTACTTC

V gene: TRBV10-2
D gene: .
J gene: TRBJ1-5
clone size: .
CDR3 length: 15
CDR3 protein: CASSPKGPSNQPQHF
CDR3 DNA: TGCGCCAGCAGCCCGAAGGGACCCAGCAATCAGCCCCAGCATTTT

V gene: TRBV6-4
D gene: TRBD1
J gene: TRBJ1-2
clone size: few
CDR3 length: 15
CDR3 protein: CASSEGQGTNYGYTF
CDR3 DNA: TGTGCCAGCAGTGAGGGACAGGGCACTAACTATGGCTACACCTTC

V gene: TRBV7-2
D gene: .
J gene: TRBJ1-5
clone size: .
CDR3 length: 15
CDR3 protein: CASSPGGLSNQPQHF
CDR3 DNA: TGTGCCAGCAGCCCTGGGGGACTTAGCAATCAGCCCCAGCATTTT

V gene: TRBV7-3
D gene: .
J gene: TRBJ2-3
clone size: .
CDR3 length: 15
CDR3 protein: CASSLTNGYTDTQYF
CDR3 DNA: TGTGCCAGCAGCTTAACAAACGGTTACACAGATACGCAGTATTTT

V gene: TRBV12-5
D gene: .
J gene: TRBJ2-3
clone size: .
CDR3 length: 11
CDR3 protein: CASGPSDTQYF
CDR3 DNA: TGTGCTAGTGGTCCCAGCGATACGCAGTATTTT

V gene: TRBV6-5
D gene: TRBD2
J gene: TRBJ2-5
clone size: .
CDR3 length: 14
CDR3 protein: CASSSLSGVETQYF
CDR3 DNA: TGTGCCAGCAGTTCTCTTAGCGGGGTTGAGACCCAGTACTTC

V gene: TRBV2
D gene: .
J gene: TRBJ2-1
clone size: .
CDR3 length: 12
CDR3 protein: CASSVRYNEQFF
CDR3 DNA: TGTGCCAGCAGTGTAAGGTACAATGAGCAGTTCTTC

V gene: TRBV10-2
D gene: .
J gene: TRBJ2-5
clone size: .
CDR3 length: 11
CDR3 protein: CASSESPFLNF
CDR3 DNA: TGCGCCAGCAGTGAATCACCCTTTCTCAACTTC

V gene: TRBV4-3
D gene: .
J gene: TRBJ2-3
clone size: .
CDR3 length: 16
CDR3 protein: CASSQRRATLADTQYF
CDR3 DNA: TGCGCCAGCAGCCAAAGAAGGGCAACGCTCGCAGATACGCAGTATTTT

V gene: TRBV9
D gene: .
J gene: TRBJ2-5
clone size: .
CDR3 length: 14
CDR3 protein: CASSVNPRQETQYF
CDR3 DNA: TGTGCCAGCAGCGTCAACCCCCGCCAAGAGACCCAGTACTTC

V gene: TRBV6-5
D gene: .
J gene: TRBJ1-1
clone size: .
CDR3 length: 14
CDR3 protein: CASSYHRDNTEAFF
CDR3 DNA: TGTGCCAGCAGTTATCACAGGGATAACACTGAAGCTTTCTTT

V gene: TRBV6-6
D gene: .
J gene: TRBJ2-5
clone size: .
CDR3 length: 11
CDR3 protein: CASSTQETQYF
CDR3 DNA: TGTGCCAGCAGCACTCAAGAGACCCAGTACTTC

V gene: TRBV6-5
D gene: TRBD1
J gene: TRBJ2-3
clone size: .
CDR3 length: 15
CDR3 protein: CASRTDRGSTDTQYF
CDR3 DNA: TGTGCCAGCAGAACCGACAGGGGTAGCACAGATACGCAGTATTTT

V gene: TRBV3-1/TRBV3-2
D gene: .
J gene: TRBJ2-3
clone size: .
CDR3 length: 16
CDR3 protein: CASSRRGAEHTDTQYF
CDR3 DNA: TGTGCCAGCAGCCGACGTGGAGCGGAGCACACAGATACGCAGTATTTT

V gene: TRBV12-3/TRBV12-4
D gene: TRBD1
J gene: TRBJ2-1
clone size: .
CDR3 length: 13
CDR3 protein: CASSKTGGNEQFF
CDR3 DNA: TGTGCCAGCAGTAAGACAGGGGGGAATGAGCAGTTCTTC

V gene: TRBV28
D gene: .
J gene: TRBJ1-1
clone size: .
CDR3 length: 14
CDR3 protein: CASNSPGLNTEAFF
CDR3 DNA: TGTGCCAGCAACTCCCCGGGGCTGAACACTGAAGCTTTCTTT

V gene: TRBV12-3/TRBV12-4
D gene: .
J gene: TRBJ1-1
clone size: once
CDR3 length: 13
CDR3 protein: CASKIGQGTEAFF
CDR3 DNA: TGTGCCAGCAAAATTGGGCAGGGGACCGAAGCTTTCTTT

V gene: TRBV6-5
D gene: .
J gene: TRBJ2-3
clone size: .
CDR3 length: 11
CDR3 protein: CASQLTDTQYF
CDR3 DNA: TGTGCCAGCCAGTTAACAGATACGCAGTATTTT

V gene: TRBV6-6
D gene: TRBD2
J gene: TRBJ2-1
clone size: once
CDR3 length: 14
CDR3 protein: CASSPERLAGVQFF
CDR3 DNA: TGTGCCAGCAGTCCCGAAAGACTAGCGGGGGTTCAGTTCTTC

V gene: TRBV24-1
D gene: .
J gene: TRBJ2-5
clone size: .
CDR3 length: 15
CDR3 protein: CATSYSGTAGETQYF
CDR3 DNA: TGTGCCACCAGTTATTCCGGGACAGCGGGAGAGACCCAGTACTTC

V gene: TRBV18
D gene: .
J gene: TRBJ2-5
clone size: .
CDR3 length: 14
CDR3 protein: CASSRWGLWETQYF
CDR3 DNA: TGTGCCAGCTCAAGATGGGGGCTATGGGAGACCCAGTACTTC

V gene: TRBV2
D gene: .
J gene: TRBJ1-1
clone size: .
CDR3 length: 12
CDR3 protein: CASSEVLAEAFF
CDR3 DNA: TGTGCCAGCAGTGAAGTCTTGGCTGAAGCTTTCTTT

V gene: TRBV5-4
D gene: .
J gene: TRBJ1-4
clone size: few
CDR3 length: 14
CDR3 protein: CASSLQGPQEKLFF
CDR3 DNA: TGTGCCAGCAGCTTACAGGGCCCCCAGGAAAAACTGTTTTTT

V gene: TRBV7-3
D gene: TRBD1
J gene: TRBJ2-2
clone size: .
CDR3 length: 13
CDR3 protein: CASSPSRDRDMFF
CDR3 DNA: TGTGCCAGCAGCCCGAGCCGGGACAGGGATATGTTTTTT

V gene: TRBV29-1
D gene: .
J gene: TRBJ2-1
clone size: .
CDR3 length: 12
CDR3 protein: CSVVRGTYEQFF
CDR3 DNA: TGCAGCGTTGTCCGGGGAACTTATGAGCAGTTCTTC

V gene: TRBV5-4
D gene: .
J gene: TRBJ2-6
clone size: once
CDR3 length: 14
CDR3 protein: CASSSWSGANVLTF
CDR3 DNA: TGTGCCAGCAGCTCGTGGTCTGGGGCCAACGTCCTGACTTTC

V gene: TRBV13
D gene: TRBD2
J gene: TRBJ2-3
clone size: .
CDR3 length: 15
CDR3 protein: CASRRTSGGARTQYF
CDR3 DNA: TGTGCCAGCAGGCGGACTAGCGGGGGGGCGCGTACGCAGTATTTT

V gene: TRBV7-9
D gene: .
J gene: TRBJ1-6
clone size: few
CDR3 length: 14
CDR3 protein: CASSLRQDNSPLHF
CDR3 DNA: TGTGCCAGCAGCTTACGACAGGATAATTCACCCCTCCACTTT

V gene: TRBV5-4
D gene: .
J gene: TRBJ1-1
clone size: .
CDR3 length: 15
CDR3 protein: CASSAKGRPVGEAFF
CDR3 DNA: TGTGCCAGCAGCGCTAAGGGACGGCCGGTGGGAGAAGCTTTCTTT

V gene: TRBV7-2
D gene: .
J gene: TRBJ1-6
clone size: .
CDR3 length: 15
CDR3 protein: CASSSGRTDRSPLHF
CDR3 DNA: TGTGCCAGCAGCAGCGGCCGGACGGATAGATCACCCCTCCACTTT

V gene: TRBV5-1
D gene: .
J gene: TRBJ1-1
clone size: .
CDR3 length: 12
CDR3 protein: CASSDPNTEAFF
CDR3 DNA: TGCGCCAGCAGCGATCCCAACACTGAAGCTTTCTTT

V gene: TRBV4-2
D gene: .
J gene: TRBJ1-2
clone size: .
CDR3 length: 15
CDR3 protein: CASSQGINADYGYTF
CDR3 DNA: TGTGCCAGCAGCCAAGGAATAAACGCGGACTATGGCTACACCTTC

V gene: TRBV29-1
D gene: .
J gene: TRBJ1-1
clone size: .
CDR3 length: 13
CDR3 protein: CSVTDRRNTEAFF
CDR3 DNA: TGCAGCGTTACTGACAGACGGAACACTGAAGCTTTCTTT

V gene: TRBV9
D gene: .
J gene: TRBJ1-6
clone size: .
CDR3 length: 17
CDR3 protein: CASSVATVSSYNSPLHF
CDR3 DNA: TGTGCCAGCAGCGTAGCAACGGTGAGCTCCTATAATTCACCCCTCCACTTT

V gene: TRBV9
D gene: .
J gene: TRBJ1-6
clone size: few
CDR3 length: 16
CDR3 protein: CASSMKPDSHNSPLHF
CDR3 DNA: TGTGCCAGCAGCATGAAACCGGACAGCCATAATTCACCCCTCCACTTT

V gene: TRBV7-9
D gene: .
J gene: TRBJ2-5
clone size: .
CDR3 length: 16
CDR3 protein: CASSSPGLRSQETQYF
CDR3 DNA: TGTGCCAGCAGCTCTCCCGGACTCCGGTCCCAAGAGACCCAGTACTTC

V gene: TRBV6-5
D gene: .
J gene: TRBJ1-2
clone size: .
CDR3 length: 14
CDR3 protein: CASRSRVADYGYTF
CDR3 DNA: TGTGCCAGCAGGTCCAGGGTCGCGGACTATGGCTACACCTTC

V gene: TRBV15
D gene: TRBD1
J gene: TRBJ1-2
clone size: few
CDR3 length: 15
CDR3 protein: CATSRGGTDSYGYTF
CDR3 DNA: TGTGCCACCAGCAGGGGAGGGACAGATAGCTATGGCTACACCTTC